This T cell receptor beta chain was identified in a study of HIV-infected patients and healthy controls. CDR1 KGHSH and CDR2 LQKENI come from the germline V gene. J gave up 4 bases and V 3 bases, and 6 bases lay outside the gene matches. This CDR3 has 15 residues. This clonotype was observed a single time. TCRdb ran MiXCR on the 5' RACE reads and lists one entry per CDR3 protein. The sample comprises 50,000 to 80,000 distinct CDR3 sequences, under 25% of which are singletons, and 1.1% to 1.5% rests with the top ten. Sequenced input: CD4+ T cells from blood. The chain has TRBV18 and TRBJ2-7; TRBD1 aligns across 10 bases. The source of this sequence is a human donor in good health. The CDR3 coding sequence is TGTGCCAGCTCACCGGTGACAGGGGGCGCTTACGAGCAGTACTTC. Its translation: CASSPVTGGAYEQYF.